Presented here are 6 T cell receptor beta chains from one specimen sequenced in a study of blood T cell repertoires in COVID-19. The repertoire was sequenced with immunoSEQ multiplex PCR; TCRdb's copy has only in-frame clones and lacks some. The sample records 430,000 or so clones, 70% to 90% being singletons. The source material was peripheral blood. All receptors derive from a man aged 18-30 years with COVID-19, enrolled during active disease.

CDR3 sequence reads: CASSVAPGTYEQYF. For the CDR3, the DNA is TGTGCCAGCAGCGTAGCTCCAGGGACCTACGAGCAGTACTTC. The V gene is TRBV9, the J gene TRBJ2-7, with D possibly TRBD1 on 5 matching bases. V lost 0 bases, J lost 2 bases, and 9 bases lay in between. Per the germline V gene, CDR1 is SGDLS and CDR2 is YYNGEE. CDR3 size: 14 residues.

The chain recombines TRBV27 with TRBJ1-1; D gene uncertain. CDR1 and CDR2 from the germline V gene are MNHEY and SMNVEV (reference sequence). V shed 5 bases and J shed 3 bases, with 19 bases lying between them. This CDR3 region has 16 residues. The CDR3 protein is CASSPYSTRVYTEAFF. The CDR3 DNA is TGTGCCAGCAGTCCGTACTCGACAAGAGTTTACACTGAAGCTTTCTTT.

The J gene is TRBJ2-1, the V gene TRBV24-1, with D maybe TRBD2 (6 bases). The CDR3 consists of 14 residues. Germline loops: CDR1 KGHDR, CDR2 SFDVKD. Trimming shortened V by 2 bases and J by 10 bases, and 14 bases separated the two germline ends. CDR3 region: CATSDSRDSGEQFF. The CDR3 DNA follows: TGTGCCACCAGTGATTCGAGGGACTCCGGGGAGCAGTTCTTC.

The chain links TRBV5-6 to TRBJ2-1; D is possibly TRBD1 (6 bases). V lost 4 bases, J lost 6 bases, and 11 bases lay in between. The CDR3 spans 13 residues. Germline V gives CDR1 SGHDT, CDR2 YYEEEE. CDR3 protein: CASSVTGFNEQFF. The CDR3 bases are TGTGCCAGCAGCGTCACAGGGTTCAATGAGCAGTTCTTC.

V and J are TRBV2 and TRBJ2-1; 13 bases are a match to TRBD2. The germline V gene has CDR1 SNHLY and CDR2 FYNNEI. The CDR3 has 17 amino acids. V was clipped by 4 bases and J by 9 bases; unmatched bases: 12. The DNA for the CDR3 is TGTGCCAGCAGTGCACGTCAACTAGCGGGAGGGCCATTTGAGCAGTTCTTC. Its protein is CASSARQLAGGPFEQFF. Variable domain in full (rest from reference TRBV2 and TRBJ2-1): EPEVTQTPSHQVTQMGQEVILRCVPISNHLYFYWYRQILGQKVEFLVSFYNNEISEKSEIFDDQFSVERPDGSNFTLKIRSTKLEDSAMYFCASSARQLAGGPFEQFFGPGTRLTVL.

In its sample, this clone was seen a few times. The CDR3 DNA sequence: TGTGCCAGCAGCCCGACAGGGGGTTACTATGGCTACACCTTC. Its protein is CASSPTGGYYGYTF. The chain combines TRBV5-5 with TRBJ1-2; TRBD1 matches at 9 bases. CDR3 size: 14 residues. Trimming cost V 4 bases and J 3 bases; bases outside gene matches: 4. Germline CDR1 reads SGHKS; CDR2 reads YYEKEE (reference sequence).